Listed below are T cell receptor beta chains from one sample, sequenced in a study of blood T cell repertoires in COVID-19. Profiled with immunoSEQ multiplex PCR; TCRdb holds only in-frame clones, not every one. The sample has about 97,000 clones; about 90% are singletons. What was sequenced was peripheral blood. The receptor set was obtained from a man younger than 35 with acute or convalescent COVID-19. Both conserved end residues are part of each CDR3. A D gene is named only where the DNA matches it firmly. For some rows the clone size is stated as once, few or many, or as a class when expanded; others skip it.

>TRBJ2-4|.|.|TRBV5-5
TGTGCCAGCAGCTTGGGCGGGGGCTCCGAAAACATTCAGTACTTC
CASSLGGGSENIQYF
>TRBJ2-1|.|TRBD1|TRBV5-1
TGCGCCAGCAGCTCGGAAGCAAGGGGGCGGTACAATGAGCAGTTCTTC
CASSSEARGRYNEQFF
>TRBJ2-3|.|.|TRBV5-1
TGCGCCAGCCAAAGGGGTGGCGGCACAGATACGCAGTATTTT
CASQRGGGTDTQYF
>TRBJ1-1|.|.|TRBV3-1/TRBV3-2
TGTGCCAGCAGCCAACGATCTCAGGGGAGTCGGACTGAAGCTTTCTTT
CASSQRSQGSRTEAFF
>TRBJ2-3|.|TRBD2|TRBV5-1
TGCGCCAGCAGCTTCCGACTAGCCGTCACAGATACGCAGTATTTT
CASSFRLAVTDTQYF
>TRBJ2-1|.|.|TRBV30
TGTGCCTGGAGTCGAGGGAGTAGCAATGAGCAGTTCTTC
CAWSRGSSNEQFF
>TRBJ1-5|once|.|TRBV18
TGTGCCAGCTCACCCTCGGGGGATCAGCCCCAGCATTTT
CASSPSGDQPQHF
>TRBJ2-1|.|.|TRBV5-1
TGCGCCAGCAGGAGGGATTTAGGGAATGAGCAGTTCTTC
CASRRDLGNEQFF
>TRBJ2-7|.|TRBD1|TRBV9
TGTGCCAGCAGCGGGCGGGACAGGGGGCTGATCCACGAGCAGTACTTC
CASSGRDRGLIHEQYF
>TRBJ2-4|.|TRBD1|TRBV18
TGTGCCAGCTCCTGGGACAGGGGCAAAAACATTCAGTACTTC
CASSWDRGKNIQYF
>TRBJ2-7|.|TRBD2|TRBV27
TGTGCCAGCAGTTTCAGCGGGAGGGGTACCTACGAGCAGTACTTC
CASSFSGRGTYEQYF
>TRBJ1-3|.|.|TRBV29-1
TGCAGCGTGGCAGGTTACGGAAACACCATATATTTT
CSVAGYGNTIYF
>TRBJ1-1|.|.|TRBV25-1
TGTGCCAGCAGTCAGGGATCTTCGAACACTGAAGCTTTCTTT
CASSQGSSNTEAFF
>TRBJ2-7|.|TRBD2|TRBV5-4
TGTGCCAGCAGCCTCGCCGGACTAGCGTTCAGCTCCTACGAGCAGTACTTC
CASSLAGLAFSSYEQYF
>TRBJ2-5|once|TRBD1|TRBV4-1
TGCGCCAGCAGCCATGACAGGGGAACGGAGACCCAGTACTTC
CASSHDRGTETQYF
>TRBJ1-4|.|.|TRBV6-5
TGTGCCAGCAGGCGGGGCGGAGGGACGGAAGAAAAACTGTTTTTT
CASRRGGGTEEKLFF
>TRBJ1-2|few|TRBD1|TRBV7-2
TGTGCCAGCAGCACCGGACAGGGTAACATCTATGGCTACACCTTC
CASSTGQGNIYGYTF
>TRBJ1-1|.|.|TRBV19
TGTGCCAGTAGTATGGTGGGCAACCTGAACACTGAAGCTTTCTTT
CASSMVGNLNTEAFF
>TRBJ1-2|once|TRBD1|TRBV27
TGTGCCAGCAATGGCAGGGGGAACTATGGCTACACCTTC
CASNGRGNYGYTF
>TRBJ1-3|.|.|TRBV5-1
TGCGCCAGCAGCCCACTGGGTGATTCAGGAATCTCTGGAAACACCATATATTTT
CASSPLGDSGISGNTIYF
>TRBJ2-1|.|TRBD1|TRBV25-1
TGTGCCAGCAGTGAACTTGTTTTGGGACAGAGCTCGCAGTTCTTC
CASSELVLGQSSQFF
>TRBJ2-3|.|TRBD2|TRBV7-9
TGTGCCAGCAGCTTGGGACTAGCGGGAGGGCCGGCGGATACGCAGTATTTT
CASSLGLAGGPADTQYF
>TRBJ1-2|once|.|TRBV21-1
TGTGCCAGCAGCAATCGCAGGGGTGGCTACACCTTC
CASSNRRGGYTF
>TRBJ1-2|.|.|TRBV5-1
TGCGCCAGCAGCTTGACAGTCGCTAACTATGGCTACACCTTC
CASSLTVANYGYTF
>TRBJ1-2|.|.|TRBV28
TGTGCCAGCAGTTTAACCGGTCAGGAAGTCTATGGCTACACCTTC
CASSLTGQEVYGYTF
>TRBJ1-1|.|.|TRBV18
TGTGCCAGCTCACAGGACACTTACACTGAAGCTTTCTTT
CASSQDTYTEAFF
>TRBJ2-1|.|.|TRBV29-1
TGCAGTCCCTTTCTCGTAGCCTACAATGAGCAGTTCTTC
CSPFLVAYNEQFF